The 9 T cell receptor beta chains below all came from one sample that was sequenced in a study of technical replicates of blood from several donors. Produced via immunoSEQ multiplex PCR; TCRdb's table is partial and in-frame only. The repertoire holds tens of thousands of clones, 92% seen once, with about 0.26% in the top ten. Sequencing used T cells isolated from PBMCs. These receptors all come from a human donor in good health.

The chain couples TRBV7-9 to TRBJ2-7, with D possibly being TRBD1 (6 bases). CDR1 and CDR2 from the germline V gene are SEHNR and FQNEAQ (reference sequence). V gave up 1 base and J gave up 1 base, with 17 bases separating them. The CDR3 is made up of 17 amino acids. The CDR3 loop is CASSLVIQGYLSYEQYF. The CDR3 nucleotides read TGTGCCAGCAGCTTAGTTATACAGGGATATCTTTCCTACGAGCAGTACTTC.

By sample fraction, this clone is medium-sized. The chain carries TRBV2 and TRBJ2-7; no firm D call. The CDR3 has 13 residues. V was trimmed by 6 bases and J by 0 bases, leaving 9 bases between them. Germline CDR1 SNHLY, CDR2 FYNNEI. CDR3 in amino acids: CASRVVSSYEQYF. CDR3 DNA: TGTGCCAGCAGGGTCGTTAGCTCCTACGAGCAGTACTTC.

This clone was found once. This chain uses TRBV14 with TRBJ2-2; maybe TRBD1 (6 bases). The CDR3 is 16 residues long. The ends were cut back, 6 bases at V and 2 bases at J, with 16 bases in the middle. Germline V gene sequence: CDR1 SGHDN, CDR2 FVKESK. CDR3 bases: TGTGCCAGCAGTCAACGACAGGATTTAAACACCGGGGAGCTGTTTTTT. Amino acid sequence: CASSQRQDLNTGELFF.

The CDR3: CASSMRPLSTNEKLFF. CDR3 coding DNA: TGTGCCAGTAGTATGAGGCCCTTATCGACTAATGAAAAACTGTTTTTT. The chain is built from TRBV19 and TRBJ1-4, with D unclear. The CDR3 spans 16 residues. From germline, CDR1 is LNHDA and CDR2 SQIVND (reference sequence). V was trimmed by 3 bases and J by 2 bases, leaving 13 bases between them.

The gene calls are TRBV7-9 and TRBJ2-2; 10 bases map to TRBD2. This CDR3 region has 16 residues. CDR1 is SEHNR and CDR2 is FQNEAQ in the germline V gene (reference sequence). The ends lost 5 bases at V and 1 base at J; junction bases unmatched: 4. The CDR3 sequence: CASSRPSGGNTGELFF. As DNA, the CDR3 is TGTGCCAGCAGCCGCCCTAGCGGGGGGAACACCGGGGAGCTGTTTTTT.

This chain uses TRBV7-9 with TRBJ2-5, with D hard to call. Looked up from germline, CDR1 is SEHNR and CDR2 is FQNEAQ (reference sequence). V was cut by 6 bases and J by 0 bases, with 11 bases left in between. The CDR3 loop spans 14 amino acids. CDR3 nucleotide sequence: TGTGCCAGCAGTTCGAGATTGGACCAAGAGACCCAGTACTTC. Residues: CASSSRLDQETQYF.

This clone was found once. This chain joins TRBV5-1 and TRBJ2-7, with 7 positions matching TRBD1. Trimming took 2 bases from V and 6 from J; bases not matched to a gene: 2. CDR1 SGHRS and CDR2 YFSETQ come from the germline V gene. This CDR3 has 12 amino acids. The chain's CDR3 is CASSFPGGEQYF. The CDR3, as DNA: TGCGCCAGCAGCTTCCCAGGGGGCGAGCAGTACTTC.

The chain couples TRBV7-3 to TRBJ2-4, with 14 nucleotides matching TRBD2. V dropped 5 bases and J dropped 8; count of bases not matched to a gene: 5. The CDR3 is 15 residues long. Germline loops: CDR1 SGHTA, CDR2 FQGTGA. The CDR3, as DNA: TGTGCCAGCAGCCTCAGACTAGCGGGGGGGGACATTCAGTACTTC. Its translation is CASSLRLAGGDIQYF.

The chain employs TRBV27 and TRBJ2-6; TRBD1 matches at 9 bases. Germline assignment: CDR1 MNHEY and CDR2 SMNVEV (reference sequence). The J segment lost 4 bases and the V segment lost 5 bases, leaving 18 bases of the junction unmatched. This CDR3 spans 20 amino acids. The DNA of the CDR3 is TGTGCCAGCAGTCACGAATACTCAACAGGGGGCGCTGGAGGGGCCAACGTCCTGACTTTC. Translating gives CASSHEYSTGGAGGANVLTF.